Listed here are 24 T cell receptor beta chains from one sample, sequenced in a study of cytomegalovirus exposure and HLA in healthy donors. Sequenced by immunoSEQ multiplex PCR; TCRdb stores in-frame clones only, minus some. The sample has 130,000 to 150,000 clones; 86% are singletons. Material: PBMCs. These TCRs come from a man younger than 35 in good health and CMV-seronegative.

The rearrangement uses TRBV5-4 and TRBJ1-3; 9 nucleotides agree with TRBD1. With V trimmed by 4 bases and J by 0 bases, 5 bases remained unmatched. CDR1 is SGHNT and CDR2 is YYREEE in the germline V gene (reference sequence). The CDR3 sequence is 16 residues long. CDR3 coding DNA: TGTGCCAGCAGCGGGAACAGGGGGCCCTCTGGAAACACCATATATTTT. Translating gives CASSGNRGPSGNTIYF. Filled out from reference TRBV5-4 and TRBJ1-3, the complete variable domain reads ETGVTQSPTHLIKTRGQQVTLRCSSQSGHNTVSWYQQALGQGPQFIFQYYREEENGRGNFPPRFSGLQFPNYSSELNVNALELDDSALYLCASSGNRGPSGNTIYFGEGSWLTVV.

This chain uses TRBV7-9 with TRBJ2-1; D ambiguous. CDR1 SEHNR and CDR2 FQNEAQ come from the germline V gene (reference sequence). The CDR3 runs to 18 residues. The V and J ends lost 5 bases and 0 bases respectively, with 20 bases between them. The CDR3 is CASSPLTAAYDSYNEQFF. As DNA, the CDR3 is TGTGCCAGCAGCCCCTTAACGGCAGCGTACGACTCCTACAATGAGCAGTTCTTC. Filled out from reference TRBV7-9 and TRBJ2-1, the complete variable domain reads DTGVSQNPRHKITKRGQNVTFRCDPISEHNRLYWYRQTLGQGPEFLTYFQNEAQLEKSRLLSDRFSAERPKGSFSTLEIQRTEQGDSAMYLCASSPLTAAYDSYNEQFFGPGTRLTVL.

Comments on this clone: At the DNA level, this CDR3 is encoded by other sequences in the same sample as well. V usage is TRBV7-9 and J usage is TRBJ1-1; TRBD1 aligns across 10 bases. J was trimmed by 4 bases and V by 3 bases; bases with no gene match: 5. The CDR3 has 15 amino acids. Germline CDR1 SEHNR, CDR2 FQNEAQ (reference sequence). CDR3 in DNA: TGTGCCAGCAGCTTCCGGGACAGGGGTAGCACTGAAGCTTTCTTT. As protein: CASSFRDRGSTEAFF. Variable domain in full (rest from reference TRBV7-9 and TRBJ1-1): DTGVSQNPRHKITKRGQNVTFRCDPISEHNRLYWYRQTLGQGPEFLTYFQNEAQLEKSRLLSDRFSAERPKGSFSTLEIQRTEQGDSAMYLCASSFRDRGSTEAFFGQGTRLTVV.

Only a few counts were recorded for this clone. The chain is built from TRBV4-1 and TRBJ1-5; TRBD1 agrees at 10 bases. Per the germline V gene, CDR1 is MGHRA and CDR2 is YSYEKL. J gave up 6 bases and V 0 bases, and 5 bases lay outside the gene matches. The CDR3 has 16 amino acids. The CDR3, as DNA: TGCGCCAGCAGCCAAGAAGGGACAGGGGCGATTCAGCCCCAGCATTTT. Translating it yields CASSQEGTGAIQPQHF.

The V and J genes are TRBV6-4 and TRBJ2-5; the D is unclear. Germline V gene sequence: CDR1 MRHNA, CDR2 SNTAGT. The V end lost 6 bases, the J end lost 1 base, and 6 bases lay between the germline ends. The CDR3 sequence is 12 residues long. The CDR3 region is CASSLPQETQYF. Written as DNA, the CDR3 is TGTGCCAGCAGCCTCCCCCAAGAGACCCAGTACTTC.

This chain links TRBV5-1 with TRBJ2-1, with a weak D call TRBD2 (5 bases). CDR1 and CDR2 (germline): SGHRS, YFSETQ. The CDR3 spans 14 residues. V shed 1 base and J shed 0 bases, with 5 bases lying between them. The CDR3 bases are TGCGCCAGCAGCTTGAGCGGCTCCTACAATGAGCAGTTCTTC. This codes for CASSLSGSYNEQFF.

This clone was counted only a few times. V usage is TRBV6-4 and J usage is TRBJ1-6; 10 nucleotides align to TRBD1. V lost 2 bases to trimming and J lost 5 bases; unmatched junction nucleotides: 0. Germline values: CDR1 MRHNA, CDR2 SNTAGT. This CDR3 is built from 15 residues. The CDR3 sequence is CASSDGTGDNSPLHF. CDR3 DNA sequence: TGTGCCAGCAGTGACGGGACAGGGGATAATTCACCCCTCCACTTT.

V usage is TRBV6-6 and J usage is TRBJ2-7, with a tentative D call TRBD1 (6 bases). This CDR3 contains 14 residues. Germline V gives CDR1 MNHNY, CDR2 SVGAGI (reference sequence). V gave up 0 bases and J gave up 3 bases, with 9 bases separating them. The CDR3, as DNA: TGTGCCAGCAGTTACTCGGGGGCGGACTACGAGCAGTACTTC. It codes for CASSYSGADYEQYF.

This clone was counted once. The V call is TRBV28, the J call TRBJ2-2; TRBD2 might be the D (5 bases). The germline V and J ends were trimmed by 3 bases and 3 bases, with 11 bases remaining between them. Germline CDR1 and CDR2: MDHEN and SYDVKM. The CDR3 has 15 amino acids. CDR3 bases: TGTGCCAGCAGTTTGGGCGGGCGGGACACCGGGGAGCTGTTTTTT. Its protein product is CASSLGGRDTGELFF.

This rearrangement joins TRBV4-3 to TRBJ1-5; 7 nucleotides line up with TRBD1. The V gene end was trimmed by 0 bases and the J gene end by 6 bases; junction bases not matched to a gene: 11. There are 17 residues in the CDR3. Per germline, CDR1 LGHNA and CDR2 YSLEER. The CDR3 protein is CASSQEKQGLMSQPQHF. Written as DNA, the CDR3 is TGCGCCAGCAGCCAAGAAAAACAGGGGTTGATGAGTCAGCCCCAGCATTTT.

This chain uses TRBV9 with TRBJ1-5; the D is unclear. Trimming removed 0 bases at V and 0 bases at J, with 7 bases between. Germline-derived CDR1 and CDR2 are SGDLS and YYNGEE. The CDR3 totals 15 residues. This CDR3 reads CASSVDGLSNQPQHF. The CDR3 region has the DNA TGTGCCAGCAGCGTAGACGGACTTAGCAATCAGCCCCAGCATTTT.

In this sample, this clone turned up once. The chain joins TRBV7-9 to TRBJ2-7, with 15 bases identical to TRBD2. Per germline, CDR1 SEHNR and CDR2 FQNEAQ (reference sequence). The CDR3 has 19 amino acids. V lost 3 bases and J lost 3; bases outside the gene matches: 12. The CDR3 protein is CASSFSGGTSGRISYEQYF. The DNA of the CDR3 is TGTGCCAGCAGCTTCAGCGGTGGGACTAGCGGGAGGATTAGCTACGAGCAGTACTTC.

This sequence joins TRBV2 and TRBJ2-1; D is perhaps TRBD2 (7 bases). The CDR3 loop spans 12 amino acids. Trimming shortened V by 7 bases and J by 10 bases, and 14 bases separated the two germline ends. The V gene's germline CDR1 is SNHLY and CDR2 FYNNEI. For the CDR3, the DNA is TGTGCCAGCACCACTGGGAGGGGGGAGCAGTTCTTC. Translating it yields CASTTGRGEQFF.

The CDR3 sequence: CARSLVGSDSPLHF. The DNA of the CDR3 is TGTGCCAGAAGCTTGGTCGGGTCGGATTCACCCCTCCACTTT. V is TRBV5-3 and J is TRBJ1-6; D uncertain. TRBV5-3 is recorded as an ORF, its role being uncertain. The V gene lost 0 bases and the J gene lost 8 bases, with 9 bases spanning the gap. This CDR3 is 14 amino acids long.

The chain combines TRBV6-1 with TRBJ1-2, with D perhaps matching TRBD1 (6 bases). The germline V gene has CDR1 MNHNS and CDR2 SASEGT. The V and J ends lost 4 bases and 0 bases respectively, with 18 bases between them. CDR3 size: 17 residues. This CDR3 is CASSVTLGQLANYGYTF. For the CDR3, the DNA is TGTGCCAGCAGTGTTACTCTTGGACAGTTAGCTAACTATGGCTACACCTTC.

This clone was observed a single time. This chain's CDR3 is CASSLAPTYEQYF. The DNA for the CDR3 is TGTGCCAGCAGCTTGGCCCCTACCTACGAGCAGTACTTC. This sequence joins TRBV5-6 and TRBJ2-7; no reliable D call. This CDR3 contains 13 residues. Germline V gene data show CDR1 as SGHDT and CDR2 as YYEEEE. Trimming took 0 bases from V and 2 from J, leaving 6 bases between them.

In DNA form, the CDR3 reads TGTGCCAGCAGTGGGGAAAAAGGGGCCGTTAACTATGGCTACACCTTC. This translates into CASSGEKGAVNYGYTF. J is TRBJ1-2 and V is TRBV2; TRBD1 is a possible D gene (5 bases). This CDR3 comprises 16 residues. Deletions cut 4 bases from V and 1 base from J, with 16 bases between. Germline lookup yields CDR1 SNHLY and CDR2 FYNNEI.

The chain couples TRBV6-5 to TRBJ1-4; D is undetermined. V lost 2 bases and J lost 8, with 15 bases in between. In germline, CDR1 is MNHEY, CDR2 SVGAGI. CDR3 length: 15 residues. This CDR3 is CASSYREVSREKLFF. The CDR3 coding sequence is TGTGCCAGCAGTTACCGGGAAGTGTCCAGGGAAAAACTGTTTTTT.

V is TRBV15 and J is TRBJ2-5; the D is unclear. CDR3 length: 12 residues. V was shortened by 0 bases and J by 5 bases, with 4 bases between the two germline ends. The germline CDR1 and CDR2 sequences are LNHNV and YYDKDF (reference sequence). The CDR3 here is CATSRERETQYF. CDR3 coding DNA: TGTGCCACCAGCAGAGAGAGGGAGACCCAGTACTTC.

The V and J genes are TRBV7-9 and TRBJ1-1; no reliable D call. The ends were cut back, 7 bases at V and 3 bases at J, with 15 bases in the middle. The CDR3 runs to 14 residues. Per the germline V gene, CDR1 is SEHNR and CDR2 is FQNEAQ (reference sequence). The CDR3 nucleotides are TGTGCCAGCACCTTTTTTGACGCGGACACTGAAGCTTTCTTT. Amino acid sequence: CASTFFDADTEAFF.

This chain connects TRBV29-1 to TRBJ2-2; 9 positions match TRBD1. This CDR3 spans 12 amino acids. Per germline, CDR1 SQVTM and CDR2 ANQGSEA. After removal of 6 bases from V and 6 bases from J, the junction contained 2 bases not matched to a gene. This CDR3 reads CSVGTGSGELFF. The DNA for the CDR3 is TGCAGCGTAGGGACAGGGTCCGGGGAGCTGTTTTTT.

The chain employs TRBV5-1 and TRBJ2-1; D ambiguous. V was cut by 4 bases and J by 4 bases, with 9 bases left in between. The V gene's germline CDR1 is SGHRS and CDR2 YFSETQ. The CDR3 sequence is 13 residues long. The CDR3: CASSLDLYNEQFF. The DNA of the CDR3 is TGCGCCAGCAGCCTTGACTTGTACAATGAGCAGTTCTTC. Together with reference TRBV5-1 and TRBJ2-1, the CDR3 gives the full variable domain: KAGVTQTPRYLIKTRGQQVTLSCSPISGHRSVSWYQQTPGQGLQFLFEYFSETQRNKGNFPGRFSGRQFSNSRSEMNVSTLELGDSALYLCASSLDLYNEQFFGPGTRLTVL.

This sequence joins TRBV7-2 and TRBJ1-1, with D perhaps matching TRBD1 (5 bases). The CDR3 covers 14 residues. V was cut by 7 bases and J by 11 bases, with 23 bases left in between. Germline V gene sequence: CDR1 SGHTA, CDR2 FQGNSA. The CDR3 DNA follows: TGTGCCAGCACCCCTTCCAGGGTCGGTGGGATGGCTTTCTTT. Protein sequence: CASTPSRVGGMAFF.

The genes are TRBV14 and TRBJ2-1; 9 bases map to TRBD2. Trimming at V came to 1 base and at J to 2 bases, leaving 9 bases not matched to a gene. The length of the CDR3 is 18 residues. The germline gives CDR1 SGHDN, CDR2 FVKESK. The CDR3 DNA reads TGTGCCAGCAGCCAAGGGAAAATAGCGGGAGTGGCCTACAATGAGCAGTTCTTC. Its protein product is CASSQGKIAGVAYNEQFF.